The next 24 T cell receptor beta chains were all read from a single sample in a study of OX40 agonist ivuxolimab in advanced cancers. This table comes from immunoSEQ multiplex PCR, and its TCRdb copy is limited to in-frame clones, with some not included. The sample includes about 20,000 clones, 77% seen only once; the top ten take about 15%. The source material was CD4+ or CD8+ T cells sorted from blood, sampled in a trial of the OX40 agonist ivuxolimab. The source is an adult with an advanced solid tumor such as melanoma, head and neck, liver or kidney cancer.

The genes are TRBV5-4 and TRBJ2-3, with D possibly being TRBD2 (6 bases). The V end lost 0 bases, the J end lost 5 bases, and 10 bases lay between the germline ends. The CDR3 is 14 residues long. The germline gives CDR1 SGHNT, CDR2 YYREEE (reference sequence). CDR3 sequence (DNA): TGTGCCAGCAGCTTGGAGGGACTCCTAGATACGCAGTATTTT. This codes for CASSLEGLLDTQYF.

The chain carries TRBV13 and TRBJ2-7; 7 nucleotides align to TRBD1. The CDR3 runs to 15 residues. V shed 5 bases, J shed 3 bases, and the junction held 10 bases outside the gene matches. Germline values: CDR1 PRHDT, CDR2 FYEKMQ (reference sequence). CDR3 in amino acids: CASSAGTTGIYEQYF. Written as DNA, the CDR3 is TGTGCCAGCAGCGCCGGAACGACAGGGATCTACGAGCAGTACTTC. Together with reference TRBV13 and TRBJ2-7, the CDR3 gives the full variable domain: AAGVIQSPRHLIKEKRETATLKCYPIPRHDTVYWYQQGPGQDPQFLISFYEKMQSDKGSIPDRFSAQQFSDYHSELNMSSLELGDSALYFCASSAGTTGIYEQYFGPGTRLTVT.

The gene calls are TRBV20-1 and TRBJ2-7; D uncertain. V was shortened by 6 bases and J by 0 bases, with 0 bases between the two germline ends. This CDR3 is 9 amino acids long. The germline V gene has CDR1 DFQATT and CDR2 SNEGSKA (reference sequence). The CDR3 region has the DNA TGCAGTGCCTCCTACGAGCAGTACTTC. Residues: CSASYEQYF.

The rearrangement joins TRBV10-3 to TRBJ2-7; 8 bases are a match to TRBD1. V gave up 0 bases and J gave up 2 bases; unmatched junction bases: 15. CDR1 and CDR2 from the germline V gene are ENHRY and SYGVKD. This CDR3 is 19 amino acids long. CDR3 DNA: TGTGCCATCAGTGAGTCTGATGGACAGGGTCCAAAGTCCCCCTACGAGCAGTACTTC. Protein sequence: CAISESDGQGPKSPYEQYF.

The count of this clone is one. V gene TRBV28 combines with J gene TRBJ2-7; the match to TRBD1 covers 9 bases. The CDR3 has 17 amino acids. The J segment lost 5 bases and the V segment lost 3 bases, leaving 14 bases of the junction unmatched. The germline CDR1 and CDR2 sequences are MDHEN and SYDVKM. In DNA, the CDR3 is TGTGCCAGCAGTTTGCTCGGGACAGGGTCGTTCGGGAACGAGCAGTACTTC. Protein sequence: CASSLLGTGSFGNEQYF.

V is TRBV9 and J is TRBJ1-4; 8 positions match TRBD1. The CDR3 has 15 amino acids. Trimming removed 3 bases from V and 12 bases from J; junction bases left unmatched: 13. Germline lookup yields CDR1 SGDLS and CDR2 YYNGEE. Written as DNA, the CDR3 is TGTGCCAGCAGCGGGACAGGGCGTGACCTTGAGGAACTGTTTTTT. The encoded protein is CASSGTGRDLEELFF. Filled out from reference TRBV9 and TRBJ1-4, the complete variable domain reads DSGVTQTPKHLITATGQRVTLRCSPRSGDLSVYWYQQSLDQGLQFLIQYYNGEERAKGNILERFSAQQFPDLHSELNLSSLELGDSALYFCASSGTGRDLEELFFGSGTQLSVL.

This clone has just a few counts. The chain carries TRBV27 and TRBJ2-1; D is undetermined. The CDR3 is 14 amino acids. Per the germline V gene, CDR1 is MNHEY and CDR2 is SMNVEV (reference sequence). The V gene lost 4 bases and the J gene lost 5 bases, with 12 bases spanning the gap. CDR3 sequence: CASSSLGRNNEQFF. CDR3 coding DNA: TGTGCCAGCAGTTCCCTCGGTAGGAACAATGAGCAGTTCTTC.

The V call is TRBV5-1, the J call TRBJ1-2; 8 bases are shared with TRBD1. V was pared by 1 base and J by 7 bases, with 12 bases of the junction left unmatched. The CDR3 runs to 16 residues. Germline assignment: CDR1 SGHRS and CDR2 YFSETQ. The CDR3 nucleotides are TGCGCCAGCAGCTTGAGAACGACAGGGGTACTCGGTGGCTACACCTTC. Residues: CASSLRTTGVLGGYTF.

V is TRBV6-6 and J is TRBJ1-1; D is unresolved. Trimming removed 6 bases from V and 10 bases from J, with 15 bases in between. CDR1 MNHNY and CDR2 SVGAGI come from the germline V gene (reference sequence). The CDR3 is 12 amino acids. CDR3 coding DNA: TGTGCCAGCAGGGCGGAGAGGGAGGGAGCTTTCTTT. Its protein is CASRAEREGAFF.

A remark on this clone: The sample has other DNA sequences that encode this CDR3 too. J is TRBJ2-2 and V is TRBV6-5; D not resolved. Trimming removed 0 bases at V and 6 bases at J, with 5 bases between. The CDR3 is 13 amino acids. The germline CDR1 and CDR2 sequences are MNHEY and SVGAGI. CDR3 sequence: CASSYSGSGELFF. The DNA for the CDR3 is TGTGCCAGCAGTTACTCGGGGTCCGGGGAGCTGTTTTTT.

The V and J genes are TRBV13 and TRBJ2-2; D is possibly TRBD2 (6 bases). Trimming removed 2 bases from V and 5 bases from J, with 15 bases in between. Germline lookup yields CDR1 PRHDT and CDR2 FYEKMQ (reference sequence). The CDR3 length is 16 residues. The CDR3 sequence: CASSLKEGIGTGELFF. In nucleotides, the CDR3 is TGTGCCAGCAGCTTAAAGGAGGGGATTGGGACCGGGGAGCTGTTTTTT.

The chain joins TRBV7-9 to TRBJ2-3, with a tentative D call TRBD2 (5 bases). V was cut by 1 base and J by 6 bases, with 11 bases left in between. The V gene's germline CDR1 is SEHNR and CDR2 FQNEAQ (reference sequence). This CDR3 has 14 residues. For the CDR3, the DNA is TGTGCCAGCAGCTTAGGAAAGGACTCCGATACGCAGTATTTT. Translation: CASSLGKDSDTQYF.

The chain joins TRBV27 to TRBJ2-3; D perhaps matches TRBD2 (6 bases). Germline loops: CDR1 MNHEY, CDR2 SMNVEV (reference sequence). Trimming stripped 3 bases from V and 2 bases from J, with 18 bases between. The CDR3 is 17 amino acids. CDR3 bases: TGTGCCAGCAGTTTTCGAGCGCCACGGGAGATCACAGATACGCAGTATTTT. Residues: CASSFRAPREITDTQYF.

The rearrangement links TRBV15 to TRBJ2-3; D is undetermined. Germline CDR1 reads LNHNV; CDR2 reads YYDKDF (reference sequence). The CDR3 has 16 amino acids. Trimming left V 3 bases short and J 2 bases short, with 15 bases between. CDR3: CATSSRDGYSTDTQYF. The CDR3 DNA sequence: TGTGCCACCAGCAGCCGAGACGGTTACTCCACAGATACGCAGTATTTT.

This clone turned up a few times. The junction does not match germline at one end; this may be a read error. DNA for the CDR3: TGTGCCAGCAGCTTAGAATTGGCTAGCAGAGATACGCAGTATTTT. This codes for CASSLELASRDTQYF. This rearrangement joins TRBV7-6 to TRBJ2-3, with D possibly TRBD2 on 5 matching bases. Germline-derived CDR1 and CDR2 are SGHVS and FNYEAQ. This CDR3 is built from 15 residues.

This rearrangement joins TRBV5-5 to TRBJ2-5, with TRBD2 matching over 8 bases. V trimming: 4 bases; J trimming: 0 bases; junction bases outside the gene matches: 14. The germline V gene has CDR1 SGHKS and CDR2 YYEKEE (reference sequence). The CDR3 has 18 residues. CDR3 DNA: TGTGCCAGCAGCGCCCCGCGGGGGGTCAGTGTGTACCAAGAGACCCAGTACTTC. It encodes CASSAPRGVSVYQETQYF.

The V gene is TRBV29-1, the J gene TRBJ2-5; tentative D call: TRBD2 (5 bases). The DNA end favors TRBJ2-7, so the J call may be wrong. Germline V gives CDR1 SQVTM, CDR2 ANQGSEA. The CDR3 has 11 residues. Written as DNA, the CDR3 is TGCAGCGTTGCCCGGGATTACGAGCAGTACTTC. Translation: CSVARDYEQYF.

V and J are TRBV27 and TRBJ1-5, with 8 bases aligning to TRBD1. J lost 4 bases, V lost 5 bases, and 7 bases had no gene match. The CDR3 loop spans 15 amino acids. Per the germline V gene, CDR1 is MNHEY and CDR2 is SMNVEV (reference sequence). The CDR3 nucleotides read TGTGCCAGCAGTCTACTAGGACAGGGTAATCAGCCCCAGCATTTT. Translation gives CASSLLGQGNQPQHF.

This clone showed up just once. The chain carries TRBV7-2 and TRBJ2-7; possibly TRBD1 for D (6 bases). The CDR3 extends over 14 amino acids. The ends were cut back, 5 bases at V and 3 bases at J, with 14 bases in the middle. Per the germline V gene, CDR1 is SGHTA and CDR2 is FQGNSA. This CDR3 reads CASSDGTNYYEQYF. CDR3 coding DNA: TGTGCCAGCAGCGACGGGACAAATTACTACGAGCAGTACTTC. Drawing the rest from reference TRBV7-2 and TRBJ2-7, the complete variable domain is GAGVSQSPSNKVTEKGKDVELRCDPISGHTALYWYRQSLGQGLEFLIYFQGNSAPDKSGLPSDRFSAERTGGSVSTLTIQRTQQEDSAVYLCASSDGTNYYEQYFGPGTRLTVT.

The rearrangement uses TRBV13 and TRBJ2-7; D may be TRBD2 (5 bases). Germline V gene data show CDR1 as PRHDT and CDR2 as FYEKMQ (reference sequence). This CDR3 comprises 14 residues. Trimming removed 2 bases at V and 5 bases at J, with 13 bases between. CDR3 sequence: CASSLTEMGDEQYF. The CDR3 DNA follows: TGTGCCAGCAGCTTAACCGAGATGGGAGACGAGCAGTACTTC.

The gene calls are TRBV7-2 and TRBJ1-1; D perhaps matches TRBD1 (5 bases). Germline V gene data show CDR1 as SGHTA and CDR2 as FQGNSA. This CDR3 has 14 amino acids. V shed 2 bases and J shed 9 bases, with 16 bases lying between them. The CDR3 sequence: CASSLSPPGTKAFF. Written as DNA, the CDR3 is TGTGCCAGCAGCTTATCCCCTCCCGGGACTAAAGCTTTCTTT.

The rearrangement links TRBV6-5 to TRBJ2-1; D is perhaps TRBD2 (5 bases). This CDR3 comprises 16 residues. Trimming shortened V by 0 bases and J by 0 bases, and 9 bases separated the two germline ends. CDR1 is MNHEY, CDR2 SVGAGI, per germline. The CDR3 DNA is TGTGCCAGCAGTTACTCAATTGGGAGCTCCTACAATGAGCAGTTCTTC. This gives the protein CASSYSIGSSYNEQFF.

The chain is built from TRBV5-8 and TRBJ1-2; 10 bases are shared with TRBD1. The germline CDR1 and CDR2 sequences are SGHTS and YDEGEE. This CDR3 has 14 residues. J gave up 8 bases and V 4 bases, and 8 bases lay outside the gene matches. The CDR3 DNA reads TGTGCCAGCAGCGTCCGGGACAGGGGAGGCGGCTACACCTTC. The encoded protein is CASSVRDRGGGYTF.

CDR3 sequence reads: CASSEEGGPWDSYEQYF. The CDR3 DNA sequence: TGTGCCAGCAGTGAAGAAGGAGGGCCGTGGGACTCCTACGAGCAGTACTTC. The chain is built from TRBV6-1 and TRBJ2-7, with D perhaps TRBD2 (6 bases). With 1 base removed from V and 0 bases from J, the gap between germline ends came to 16 bases. Germline assignment: CDR1 MNHNS and CDR2 SASEGT. The CDR3 length is 17 residues.